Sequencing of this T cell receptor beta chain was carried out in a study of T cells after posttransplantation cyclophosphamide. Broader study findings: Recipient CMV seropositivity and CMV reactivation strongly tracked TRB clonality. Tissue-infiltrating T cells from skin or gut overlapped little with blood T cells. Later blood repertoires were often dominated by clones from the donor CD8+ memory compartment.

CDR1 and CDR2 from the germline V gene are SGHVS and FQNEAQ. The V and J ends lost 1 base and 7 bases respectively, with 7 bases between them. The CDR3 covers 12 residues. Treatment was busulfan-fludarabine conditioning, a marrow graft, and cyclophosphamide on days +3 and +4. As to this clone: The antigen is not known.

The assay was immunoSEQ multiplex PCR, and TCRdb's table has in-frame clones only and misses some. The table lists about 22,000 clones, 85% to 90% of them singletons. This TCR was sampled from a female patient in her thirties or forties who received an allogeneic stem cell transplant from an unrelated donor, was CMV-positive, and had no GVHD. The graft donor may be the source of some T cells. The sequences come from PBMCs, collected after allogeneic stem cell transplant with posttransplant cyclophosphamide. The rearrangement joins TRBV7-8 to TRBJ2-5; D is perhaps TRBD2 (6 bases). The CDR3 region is CASSLVGGTQYF. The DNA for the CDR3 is TGTGCCAGCAGCTTAGTCGGGGGGACCCAGTACTTC. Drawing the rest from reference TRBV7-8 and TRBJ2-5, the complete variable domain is GAGVSQSPRYKVAKRGQDVALRCDPISGHVSLFWYQQALGQGPEFLTYFQNEAQLDKSGLPSDRFFAERPEGSVSTLKIQRTQQEDSAVYLCASSLVGGTQYFGPGTRLLVL.